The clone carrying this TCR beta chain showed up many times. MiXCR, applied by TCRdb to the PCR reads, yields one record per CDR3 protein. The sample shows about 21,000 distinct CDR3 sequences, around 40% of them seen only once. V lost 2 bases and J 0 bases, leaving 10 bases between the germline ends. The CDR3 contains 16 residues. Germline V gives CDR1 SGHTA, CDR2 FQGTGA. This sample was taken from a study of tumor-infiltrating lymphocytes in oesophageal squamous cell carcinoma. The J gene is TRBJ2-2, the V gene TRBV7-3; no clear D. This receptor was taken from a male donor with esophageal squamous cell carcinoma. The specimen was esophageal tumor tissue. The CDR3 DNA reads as TGTGCCAGCAGCTTATCGGGCAACCCGAACACCGGGGAGCTGTTTTTT. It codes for CASSLSGNPNTGELFF.